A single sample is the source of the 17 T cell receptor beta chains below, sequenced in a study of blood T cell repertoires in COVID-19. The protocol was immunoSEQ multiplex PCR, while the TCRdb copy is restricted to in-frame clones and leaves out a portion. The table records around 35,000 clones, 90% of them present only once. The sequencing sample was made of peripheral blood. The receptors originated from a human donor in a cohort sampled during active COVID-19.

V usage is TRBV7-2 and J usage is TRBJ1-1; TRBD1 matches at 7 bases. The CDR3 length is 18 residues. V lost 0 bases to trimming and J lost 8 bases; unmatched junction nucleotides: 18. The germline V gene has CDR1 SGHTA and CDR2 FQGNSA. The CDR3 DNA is TGTGCCAGCAGCTTAGCGCCGGGTTTCCGTTCCAGGGGGACCGAAGCTTTCTTT. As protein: CASSLAPGFRSRGTEAFF.

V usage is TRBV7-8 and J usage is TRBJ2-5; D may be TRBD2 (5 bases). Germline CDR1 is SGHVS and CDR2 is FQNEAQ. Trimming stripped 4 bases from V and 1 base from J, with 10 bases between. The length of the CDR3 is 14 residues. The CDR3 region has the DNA TGTGCCAGCAGCTCTCGAGCGGCCCAAGAGACCCAGTACTTC. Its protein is CASSSRAAQETQYF.

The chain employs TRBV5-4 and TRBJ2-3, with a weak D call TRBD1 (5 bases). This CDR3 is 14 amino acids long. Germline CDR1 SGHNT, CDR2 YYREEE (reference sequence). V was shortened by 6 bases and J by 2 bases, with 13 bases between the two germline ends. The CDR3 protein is CASTLTGYTDTQYF. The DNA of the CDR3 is TGTGCCAGCACCCTTACAGGTTACACAGATACGCAGTATTTT.

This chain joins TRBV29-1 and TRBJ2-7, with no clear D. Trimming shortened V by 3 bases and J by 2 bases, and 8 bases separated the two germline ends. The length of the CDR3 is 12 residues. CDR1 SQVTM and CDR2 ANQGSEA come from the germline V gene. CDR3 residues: CSVEFSAYEQYF. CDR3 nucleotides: TGCAGCGTTGAGTTCAGTGCCTACGAGCAGTACTTC.

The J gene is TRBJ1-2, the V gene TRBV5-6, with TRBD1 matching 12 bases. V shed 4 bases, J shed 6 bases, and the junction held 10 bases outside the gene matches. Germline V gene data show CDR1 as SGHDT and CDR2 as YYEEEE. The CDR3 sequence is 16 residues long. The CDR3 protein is CASSRLGTGGMHGYTF. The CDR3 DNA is TGTGCCAGCAGCCGGCTCGGGACAGGGGGCATGCATGGCTACACCTTC.

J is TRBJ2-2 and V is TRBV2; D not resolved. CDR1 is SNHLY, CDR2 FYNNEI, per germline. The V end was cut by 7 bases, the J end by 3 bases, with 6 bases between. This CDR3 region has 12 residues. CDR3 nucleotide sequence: TGTGCCAGCACCAGTGACACCGGGGAGCTGTTTTTT. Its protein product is CASTSDTGELFF.

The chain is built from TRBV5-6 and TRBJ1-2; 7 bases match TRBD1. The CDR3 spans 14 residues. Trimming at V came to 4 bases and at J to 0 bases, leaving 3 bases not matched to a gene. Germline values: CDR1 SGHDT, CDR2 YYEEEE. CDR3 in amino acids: CASSPGQPNYGYTF. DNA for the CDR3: TGTGCCAGCAGCCCGGGACAGCCTAACTATGGCTACACCTTC.

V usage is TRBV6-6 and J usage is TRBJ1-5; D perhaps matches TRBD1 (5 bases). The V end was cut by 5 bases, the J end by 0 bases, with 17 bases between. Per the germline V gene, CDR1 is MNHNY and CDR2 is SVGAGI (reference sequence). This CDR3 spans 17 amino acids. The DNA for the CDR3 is TGTGCCAGCAGTCGGGGGGGAGGGACGATTAGCAATCAGCCCCAGCATTTT. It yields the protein CASSRGGGTISNQPQHF.

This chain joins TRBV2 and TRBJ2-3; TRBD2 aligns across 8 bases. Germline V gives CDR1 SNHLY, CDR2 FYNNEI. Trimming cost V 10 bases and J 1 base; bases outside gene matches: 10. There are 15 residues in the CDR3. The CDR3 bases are TGTGCCATAAGAGAAGCGGGAGAACGCACAGATACGCAGTATTTT. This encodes CAIREAGERTDTQYF.

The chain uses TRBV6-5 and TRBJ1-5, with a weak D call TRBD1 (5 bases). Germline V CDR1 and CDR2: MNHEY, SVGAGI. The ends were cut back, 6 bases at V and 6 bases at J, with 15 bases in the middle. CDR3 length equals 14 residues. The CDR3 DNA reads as TGTGCCAGCAGACCCGGGGGAGCAACTCAGCCCCAGCATTTT. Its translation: CASRPGGATQPQHF.

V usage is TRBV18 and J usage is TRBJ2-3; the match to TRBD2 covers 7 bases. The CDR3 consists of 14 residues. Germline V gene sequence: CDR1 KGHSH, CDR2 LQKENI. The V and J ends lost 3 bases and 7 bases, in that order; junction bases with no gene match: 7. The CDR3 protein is CASSPPSGLNTQYF. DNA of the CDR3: TGTGCCAGCTCACCGCCTAGCGGCTTGAATACGCAGTATTTT.

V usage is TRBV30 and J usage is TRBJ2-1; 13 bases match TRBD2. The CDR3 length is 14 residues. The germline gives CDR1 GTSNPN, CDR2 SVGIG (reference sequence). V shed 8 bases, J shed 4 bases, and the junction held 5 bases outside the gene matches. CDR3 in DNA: TGTGCCGGAAGGACTAGCGGGGGATACAATGAGCAGTTCTTC. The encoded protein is CAGRTSGGYNEQFF.

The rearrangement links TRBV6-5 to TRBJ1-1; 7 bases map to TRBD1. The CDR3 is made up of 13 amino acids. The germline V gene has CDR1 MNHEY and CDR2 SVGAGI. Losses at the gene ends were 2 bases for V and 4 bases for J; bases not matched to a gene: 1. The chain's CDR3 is CASSYRGRTEAFF. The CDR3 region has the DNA TGTGCCAGCAGTTACAGGGGGCGCACTGAAGCTTTCTTT.

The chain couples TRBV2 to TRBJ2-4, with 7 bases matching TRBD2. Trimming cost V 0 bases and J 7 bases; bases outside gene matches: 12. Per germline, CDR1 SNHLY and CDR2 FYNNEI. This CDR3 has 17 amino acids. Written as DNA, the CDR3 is TGTGCCAGCAGTGAAGCCCTCTACGGGGGGATTATGAACATTCAGTACTTC. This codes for CASSEALYGGIMNIQYF.

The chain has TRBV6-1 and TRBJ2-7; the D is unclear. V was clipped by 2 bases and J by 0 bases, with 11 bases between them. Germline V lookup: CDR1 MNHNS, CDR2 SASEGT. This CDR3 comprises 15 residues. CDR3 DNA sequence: TGTGCCAGCAGTGAATGGCGACTGGCCTCCTACGAGCAGTACTTC. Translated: CASSEWRLASYEQYF.

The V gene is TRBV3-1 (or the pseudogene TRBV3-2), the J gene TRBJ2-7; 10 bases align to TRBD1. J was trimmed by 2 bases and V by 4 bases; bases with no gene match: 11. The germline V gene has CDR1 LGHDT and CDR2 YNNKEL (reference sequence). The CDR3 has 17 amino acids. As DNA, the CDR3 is TGTGCCAGCAGCCTAACCGGGACAGGGGTCATACCCTACGAGCAGTACTTC. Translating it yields CASSLTGTGVIPYEQYF.

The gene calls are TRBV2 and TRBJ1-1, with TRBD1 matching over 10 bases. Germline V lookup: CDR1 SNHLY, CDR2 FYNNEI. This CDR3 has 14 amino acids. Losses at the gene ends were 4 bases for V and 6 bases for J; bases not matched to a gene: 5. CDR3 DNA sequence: TGTGCCAGCAGTGGGGACAGGGGTCGCTCTGAAGCTTTCTTT. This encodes CASSGDRGRSEAFF. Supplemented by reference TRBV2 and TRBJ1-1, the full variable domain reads EPEVTQTPSHQVTQMGQEVILRCVPISNHLYFYWYRQILGQKVEFLVSFYNNEISEKSEIFDDQFSVERPDGSNFTLKIRSTKLEDSAMYFCASSGDRGRSEAFFGQGTRLTVV.